Following are 19 T cell receptor beta chains from one sample sequenced in a study of blood T cell repertoires in COVID-19. The assay was immunoSEQ multiplex PCR, and TCRdb's table has in-frame clones only and misses some. The repertoire holds about 220,000 clones, 85% to 90% seen once, with roughly 14% in the top ten. The sample taken for sequencing was PBMCs or T cells enriched from blood (not recorded which). These receptors came from a woman between 50 and 59 years old with acute COVID-19.

This chain links TRBV25-1 with TRBJ2-7; 11 bases agree with TRBD2. The CDR3 is 15 amino acids. V was pared by 6 bases and J by 2 bases, with 6 bases of the junction left unmatched. Germline V gene data show CDR1 as MGHDK and CDR2 as SYGVNS. In DNA form, the CDR3 reads TGTGCCAGCAGCCCTACTAGCGGGAGTCCCTACGAGCAGTACTTC. Amino acids: CASSPTSGSPYEQYF.

The V and J genes are TRBV19 and TRBJ1-3; D unresolved. There are 15 residues in the CDR3. V was trimmed by 7 bases and J by 3 bases, leaving 16 bases between them. In germline, CDR1 is LNHDA, CDR2 SQIVND (reference sequence). CDR3 loop: CASTTLADGGNTIYF. CDR3 DNA: TGTGCCAGTACAACTCTCGCGGATGGTGGAAACACCATATATTTT.

The CDR3 is CAISESNPSSGNTIYF. The CDR3 coding sequence is TGTGCCATCAGTGAGTCGAATCCCAGCTCTGGAAACACCATATATTTT. This chain connects TRBV10-3 to TRBJ1-3, with D unclear. From germline, CDR1 is ENHRY and CDR2 SYGVKD. The germline V and J ends were trimmed by 0 bases and 0 bases, with 9 bases remaining between them. The CDR3 extends over 16 amino acids.

The rearrangement links TRBV5-6 to TRBJ2-7, with D possibly being TRBD1 (6 bases). Germline V CDR1 and CDR2: SGHDT, YYEEEE. The CDR3 sequence is 14 residues long. Trimming removed 0 bases at V and 2 bases at J, with 9 bases between. CDR3 in amino acids: CASSLGQATYEQYF. The CDR3 DNA reads TGTGCCAGCAGCTTGGGACAGGCAACCTACGAGCAGTACTTC.

The V gene is TRBV5-1, the J gene TRBJ2-7; a weak D match, TRBD2 (6 bases). This CDR3 comprises 11 residues. Per the germline V gene, CDR1 is SGHRS and CDR2 is YFSETQ. With 4 bases removed from V and 7 bases from J, the gap between germline ends came to 9 bases. CDR3 sequence (DNA): TGCGCCAGCAGCAAAGGGACTGAGCAGTACTTC. Translated: CASSKGTEQYF.

The J gene is TRBJ1-1, the V gene TRBV25-1; no clear D gene. The germline V gene encodes CDR1 MGHDK and CDR2 SYGVNS. This CDR3 spans 15 amino acids. The V and J ends lost 1 base and 4 bases respectively, with 13 bases between them. CDR3 in DNA: TGTGCCAGCAGTGAATTCGTGGGCCGGGGCACTGAAGCTTTCTTT. Its protein product is CASSEFVGRGTEAFF. Drawing the rest from reference TRBV25-1 and TRBJ1-1, the complete variable domain is EADIYQTPRYLVIGTGKKITLECSQTMGHDKMYWYQQDPGMELHLIHYSYGVNSTEKGDLSSESTVSRIRTEHFPLTLESARPSHTSQYLCASSEFVGRGTEAFFGQGTRLTVV.

CDR3 amino acids: CASSFDLRSGSSYEQYF. DNA of the CDR3: TGTGCCAGCAGTTTCGATCTCCGTAGCGGGAGCTCCTACGAGCAGTACTTC. V gene TRBV6-2 or TRBV6-3 combines with J gene TRBJ2-7; 9 positions match TRBD2. The V gene end was trimmed by 4 bases and the J gene end by 0 bases; junction bases not matched to a gene: 10. The CDR3 has 17 residues. Germline-derived CDR1 and CDR2 are MNHEY and SVGEGT.

The CDR3 nucleotides are TGTGCCAGCAGCTTAGGAAGCCCTAGCGGGACCTACGAGCAGTACTTC. Translating gives CASSLGSPSGTYEQYF. The J gene is TRBJ2-7, the V gene TRBV7-2, with 9 positions matching TRBD2. Germline lookup yields CDR1 SGHTA and CDR2 FQGNSA. The CDR3 runs to 16 residues. The J segment lost 2 bases and the V segment lost 1 base, leaving 6 bases of the junction unmatched.

The table lists this clone with a few counts. This chain uses TRBV4-1 with TRBJ1-2, with D possibly TRBD1 on 6 matching bases. The CDR3 has 13 amino acids. The V gene's germline CDR1 is MGHRA and CDR2 YSYEKL. Trimming pared 5 bases from V and 8 bases from J, leaving 15 bases between. In DNA form, the CDR3 reads TGCGCCAGCAGCGGGGGCAGCGCCGGCGGCTACACCTTC. This gives the protein CASSGGSAGGYTF.

The chain links TRBV28 to TRBJ2-7; 12 bases agree with TRBD2. CDR3 length equals 14 residues. The trim removed 6 bases at V and 4 bases at J, leaving 4 bases unmatched. Germline values: CDR1 MDHEN, CDR2 SYDVKM. CDR3 sequence: CASRSSGRAYEQYF. Written as DNA, the CDR3 is TGTGCCAGCAGGTCTAGCGGGAGGGCTTACGAGCAGTACTTC.

The gene calls are TRBV5-4 and TRBJ2-3; D possibly corresponds to TRBD1 (6 bases). From germline, CDR1 is SGHNT and CDR2 YYREEE (reference sequence). V was cut by 4 bases and J by 7 bases, with 7 bases left in between. CDR3 length: 11 amino acids. The chain's CDR3 is CASSGGYTQYF. The CDR3 bases are TGTGCCAGCAGCGGGGGCTATACGCAGTATTTT.

V usage is TRBV28 and J usage is TRBJ2-3; D possibly corresponds to TRBD2 (7 bases). Trimming shortened V by 2 bases and J by 0 bases, and 12 bases separated the two germline ends. This CDR3 region has 16 residues. CDR1 and CDR2 from the germline V gene are MDHEN and SYDVKM. The CDR3 is CASSLGGGRSTDTQYF. In DNA form, the CDR3 reads TGTGCCAGCAGTTTAGGCGGGGGCAGGAGCACAGATACGCAGTATTTT.

The chain couples TRBV6-2 or TRBV6-3 to TRBJ2-1; no reliable D call. V gave up 0 bases and J gave up 6 bases, with 9 bases separating them. CDR1 MNHEY and CDR2 SVGEGT come from the germline V gene. The CDR3 covers 14 residues. CDR3 in amino acids: CASSYSRVVNEQFF. DNA for the CDR3: TGTGCCAGCAGTTACTCTCGCGTAGTCAATGAGCAGTTCTTC.

This rearrangement joins TRBV5-5 to TRBJ2-5, with D unclear. The V gene lost 0 bases and the J gene lost 3 bases, with 9 bases spanning the gap. The CDR3 extends over 14 amino acids. From germline, CDR1 is SGHKS and CDR2 YYEKEE (reference sequence). The CDR3, as DNA: TGTGCCAGCAGCTTGGCGGGTCTGAAAGAGACCCAGTACTTC. Encoded protein: CASSLAGLKETQYF.

This sequence joins TRBV27 and TRBJ1-1; 9 bases are shared with TRBD1. V shed 4 bases, J shed 5 bases, and the junction held 11 bases outside the gene matches. CDR1 and CDR2 from the germline V gene are MNHEY and SMNVEV (reference sequence). CDR3 size: 16 residues. Written as DNA, the CDR3 is TGTGCCAGCAGTTATTACAGGGGGCTAGGGGGGACTGAAGCTTTCTTT. This translates into CASSYYRGLGGTEAFF.

The chain couples TRBV30 to TRBJ2-5; D might be TRBD1 or TRBD2, each matching 6 bases. Germline values: CDR1 GTSNPN, CDR2 SVGIG (reference sequence). The CDR3 has 14 amino acids. This chain's CDR3 is CAWGAGLGRETQYF. CDR3 in DNA: TGTGCTTGGGGGGCTGGCCTAGGTAGAGAGACCCAGTACTTC.

In its sample, this clone was seen once. This chain connects TRBV12-3 or TRBV12-4 to TRBJ2-5; tentatively, D is TRBD1 (6 bases). This CDR3 region has 13 residues. Trimming stripped 5 bases from V and 1 base from J, with 8 bases between. The CDR3 sequence: CASSQTGQETQYF. DNA for the CDR3: TGTGCCAGCAGTCAGACAGGCCAAGAGACCCAGTACTTC.

The sample holds one count of this clone. The chain is built from TRBV27 and TRBJ1-2, with 7 bases matching TRBD1. CDR3 length: 15 amino acids. V shed 0 bases and J 4 bases; nucleotides not matched to a gene: 5. The germline CDR1 and CDR2 sequences are MNHEY and SMNVEV (reference sequence). The CDR3 region has the DNA TGTGCCAGCAGTTTATCTCAGACAGGGCGCTATGGCTACACCTTC. Translating it yields CASSLSQTGRYGYTF.

This chain connects TRBV5-1 to TRBJ1-5; D unresolved. This CDR3 has 13 residues. Germline V gives CDR1 SGHRS, CDR2 YFSETQ. The ends were cut back, 0 bases at V and 4 bases at J, with 5 bases in the middle. DNA of the CDR3: TGCGCCAGCAGCTTGGCCAGGAATCAGCCCCAGCATTTT. It encodes CASSLARNQPQHF. Based on the CDR3 plus reference TRBV5-1 and TRBJ1-5, the full variable domain is KAGVTQTPRYLIKTRGQQVTLSCSPISGHRSVSWYQQTPGQGLQFLFEYFSETQRNKGNFPGRFSGRQFSNSRSEMNVSTLELGDSALYLCASSLARNQPQHFGDGTRLSIL.